A selection of T cell receptor beta chains follows, all from one sample in a study of beta chain features in type 1 diabetes. Here immunoSEQ multiplex PCR was the method, and the copy in TCRdb shows in-frame clones only, minus some. The sample has more than 15,000 clones, around 70% seen once. Material for sequencing was stem cell memory CD4+ T cells from blood. These receptors were collected from a man younger than 45 with type 1 diabetes. Both conserved end residues are part of each CDR3. D genes are given only for firm matches. Some rows have no size entry. The others give once, few or many, or a class for an expanded clone.

j_gene: TRBJ2-1
abundance: .
d_gene: TRBD2
v_gene: TRBV5-1
CDR3aa: CASSLSGGNYNEQFF
CDR3nt: TGCGCCAGCAGCTTGAGCGGGGGAAACTACAATGAGCAGTTCTTC

j_gene: TRBJ1-5
abundance: .
d_gene: .
v_gene: TRBV10-2
CDR3aa: CASSEPVGNQPQHF
CDR3nt: TGCGCCAGCAGTGAGCCGGTGGGCAATCAGCCCCAGCATTTT

j_gene: TRBJ2-7
abundance: .
d_gene: TRBD1
v_gene: TRBV15
CDR3aa: CATSRDLGRGPYEQYF
CDR3nt: TGTGCCACCAGCAGAGATTTGGGCAGGGGGCCCTACGAGCAGTACTTC

j_gene: TRBJ2-3
abundance: .
d_gene: TRBD2
v_gene: TRBV5-1
CDR3aa: CASSLSPGLRADTQYF
CDR3nt: TGCGCCAGCAGCTTATCTCCGGGACTAAGGGCAGATACGCAGTATTTT

j_gene: TRBJ2-5
abundance: .
d_gene: TRBD2
v_gene: TRBV11-2
CDR3aa: CASTATSGGFETQYF
CDR3nt: TGTGCCAGCACCGCGACTAGCGGGGGATTTGAGACCCAGTACTTC

j_gene: TRBJ2-1
abundance: .
d_gene: .
v_gene: TRBV19
CDR3aa: CASSTPGLNNEQFF
CDR3nt: TGTGCCAGTAGTACTCCGGGACTCAACAATGAGCAGTTCTTC

j_gene: TRBJ1-5
abundance: .
d_gene: .
v_gene: TRBV18
CDR3aa: CASSLAENQPQHF
CDR3nt: TGTGCCAGCTCCCTGGCAGAAAATCAGCCCCAGCATTTT

j_gene: TRBJ2-1
abundance: .
d_gene: TRBD1
v_gene: TRBV2
CDR3aa: CASSPGQVYNEQFF
CDR3nt: TGTGCCAGCAGTCCGGGACAGGTCTACAATGAGCAGTTCTTC

j_gene: TRBJ2-1
abundance: .
d_gene: TRBD2
v_gene: TRBV7-2
CDR3aa: CASSYGGASYNEQFF
CDR3nt: TGTGCCAGCAGCTACGGGGGGGCTTCCTACAATGAGCAGTTCTTC

j_gene: TRBJ2-6
abundance: .
d_gene: .
v_gene: TRBV6-5
CDR3aa: CASSYAGSGANVLTF
CDR3nt: TGTGCCAGCAGTTACGCGGGCTCTGGGGCCAACGTCCTGACTTTC

j_gene: TRBJ1-6
abundance: .
d_gene: .
v_gene: TRBV4-2
CDR3aa: CASSQVVLGKGDSPLHF
CDR3nt: TGTGCCAGCAGCCAGGTCGTACTGGGTAAAGGGGATTCACCCCTCCACTTT

j_gene: TRBJ1-3
abundance: .
d_gene: .
v_gene: TRBV7-8
CDR3aa: CASSRPRQTGSGNTIYF
CDR3nt: TGTGCCAGCAGCCGCCCTAGACAGACTGGTTCTGGAAACACCATATATTTT

j_gene: TRBJ2-7
abundance: .
d_gene: .
v_gene: TRBV27
CDR3aa: CASSLREGYEQYF
CDR3nt: TGTGCCAGCAGTTTACGCGAGGGCTACGAGCAGTACTTC

j_gene: TRBJ1-1
abundance: .
d_gene: .
v_gene: TRBV7-9
CDR3aa: CASSPGWTEAFF
CDR3nt: TGTGCCAGCAGCCCAGGGTGGACTGAAGCTTTCTTT

j_gene: TRBJ2-5
abundance: .
d_gene: TRBD1
v_gene: TRBV7-2
CDR3aa: CASSRGQKETQYF
CDR3nt: TGTGCCAGCAGCCGGGGACAGAAAGAGACCCAGTACTTC

j_gene: TRBJ2-6
abundance: .
d_gene: .
v_gene: TRBV2
CDR3aa: CASTSSEANVLTF
CDR3nt: TGTGCCAGCACCTCGAGTGAGGCCAACGTCCTGACTTTC

j_gene: TRBJ1-5
abundance: .
d_gene: .
v_gene: TRBV28
CDR3aa: CASSFPGNSNQPQHF
CDR3nt: TGTGCCAGCAGTTTCCCAGGAAATAGCAATCAGCCCCAGCATTTT

j_gene: TRBJ1-2
abundance: .
d_gene: .
v_gene: TRBV5-6
CDR3aa: CASSPMGREGYGYTF
CDR3nt: TGTGCCAGCAGCCCGATGGGCAGGGAAGGATATGGCTACACCTTC

j_gene: TRBJ2-7
abundance: .
d_gene: TRBD1
v_gene: TRBV6-5
CDR3aa: CASSYSGQGYEQYF
CDR3nt: TGTGCCAGCAGTTATTCGGGACAGGGCTACGAGCAGTACTTC

j_gene: TRBJ1-5
abundance: .
d_gene: .
v_gene: TRBV18
CDR3aa: CASSPPGRGPQPQHF
CDR3nt: TGTGCCAGCTCACCACCGGGGCGGGGGCCTCAGCCCCAGCATTTT

j_gene: TRBJ1-5
abundance: .
d_gene: .
v_gene: TRBV4-2
CDR3aa: CASSQISEQPQHF
CDR3nt: TGTGCCAGCAGCCAGATTTCCGAGCAGCCCCAGCATTTT

j_gene: TRBJ2-5
abundance: .
d_gene: .
v_gene: TRBV2
CDR3aa: CAAGKGGGKTQYF
CDR3nt: TGTGCCGCCGGGAAAGGGGGCGGGAAGACCCAGTACTTC

j_gene: TRBJ2-7
abundance: .
d_gene: .
v_gene: TRBV7-2
CDR3aa: CASSLAPGEHEQYF
CDR3nt: TGTGCCAGCAGCTTAGCGCCAGGGGAGCACGAGCAGTACTTC

j_gene: TRBJ2-7
abundance: once
d_gene: .
v_gene: TRBV15
CDR3aa: CATSRDPAYEQYF
CDR3nt: TGTGCCACCAGCAGAGATCCAGCCTACGAGCAGTACTTC

j_gene: TRBJ2-5
abundance: .
d_gene: .
v_gene: TRBV5-1
CDR3aa: CASSGFSGNGETQYF
CDR3nt: TGCGCCAGCAGCGGATTTTCAGGCAATGGGGAGACCCAGTACTTC

j_gene: TRBJ1-1
abundance: .
d_gene: TRBD1
v_gene: TRBV7-3
CDR3aa: CASSDTGTGGADTEAFF
CDR3nt: TGTGCCAGCAGCGATACCGGGACAGGGGGCGCGGACACTGAAGCTTTCTTT

j_gene: TRBJ2-2
abundance: few
d_gene: TRBD2
v_gene: TRBV29-1
CDR3aa: CSVERGRGTGELFF
CDR3nt: TGCAGCGTTGAAAGAGGGAGGGGTACCGGGGAGCTGTTTTTT

j_gene: TRBJ1-1
abundance: .
d_gene: .
v_gene: TRBV7-2
CDR3aa: CASSSHRNTEAFF
CDR3nt: TGTGCCAGCAGCTCCCACAGGAACACTGAAGCTTTCTTT

j_gene: TRBJ2-3
abundance: once
d_gene: .
v_gene: TRBV19
CDR3aa: CATGDSARSTQYF
CDR3nt: TGTGCCACAGGAGACAGCGCGAGAAGTACGCAGTATTTT

j_gene: TRBJ2-5
abundance: .
d_gene: TRBD2
v_gene: TRBV7-9
CDR3aa: CASSVRGGETQYF
CDR3nt: TGTGCCAGCAGCGTCCGGGGGGGGGAGACCCAGTACTTC

j_gene: TRBJ2-5
abundance: .
d_gene: .
v_gene: TRBV6-5
CDR3aa: CASSLSGRASQETQYF
CDR3nt: TGTGCCAGCAGTTTATCGGGGAGAGCGAGCCAAGAGACCCAGTACTTC

j_gene: TRBJ2-2
abundance: .
d_gene: TRBD2
v_gene: TRBV19
CDR3aa: CASRGAGTSGGENTGELFF
CDR3nt: TGTGCCAGTCGGGGGGCCGGGACTAGCGGGGGGGAGAACACCGGGGAGCTGTTTTTT